Reported below is one T cell receptor beta chain. No antigen is known for it. This specimen belongs to a study of cytomegalovirus exposure and HLA in healthy donors. Study-wide results and caveats: One later analysis, an examination of the 120 or so validation repertoires, found that first-cohort TCR clusters tended to co-occur in them.

Clones were read by immunoSEQ multiplex PCR, and TCRdb kept only the in-frame ones, dropping some. The sample comprises 120,000 to 150,000 clones, around 88% of which are singletons, and over 6.5% rests with the top ten. Germline CDR1 is SGHVS and CDR2 is FQNEAQ. The CDR3 contains 12 residues. J gave up 4 bases and V 5 bases, and 1 base lay outside the gene matches. The TCR sequence derives from a young woman in good health and CMV-seropositive. The sample comprised PBMCs. The V and J genes are TRBV7-8 and TRBJ1-1; TRBD1 aligns across 7 bases. The CDR3 loop reads CASSPGGTEAFF. For the CDR3, the DNA is TGTGCCAGCAGCCCAGGGGGCACTGAAGCTTTCTTT. Full variable domain (missing parts from reference TRBV7-8 and TRBJ1-1): GAGVSQSPRYKVAKRGQDVALRCDPISGHVSLFWYQQALGQGPEFLTYFQNEAQLDKSGLPSDRFFAERPEGSVSTLKIQRTQQEDSAVYLCASSPGGTEAFFGQGTRLTVV.